One sample yielded the 8 T cell receptor beta chains listed below, sequenced in a study of blood T cell repertoires in COVID-19. This table comes from immunoSEQ multiplex PCR, and its TCRdb copy is limited to in-frame clones, with some not included. The sample gives some 150,000 clones, approximately 89% of which show up once; 1.5% to 2% is in the top ten. Sequencing used peripheral blood. These receptors all stem from a human donor in a cohort sampled during active COVID-19.

The chain uses TRBV2 and TRBJ1-2; D perhaps matches TRBD1 (6 bases). The CDR3 loop spans 16 amino acids. From germline, CDR1 is SNHLY and CDR2 FYNNEI. V was cut by 0 bases and J by 3 bases, with 14 bases left in between. The CDR3 DNA reads TGTGCCAGCAGTGAAGCGCGGCGGGGGCCGGACTATGGCTACACCTTC. This sequence encodes CASSEARRGPDYGYTF.

In this sample, this clone turned up many times. The chain joins TRBV7-3 to TRBJ2-1; 11 bases align to TRBD2. The germline CDR1 and CDR2 sequences are SGHTA and FQGTGA. V trimming: 6 bases; J trimming: 6 bases; junction bases outside the gene matches: 7. The CDR3 spans 15 residues. CDR3 in DNA: TGTGCCAGCAGGTTACTAGCGGGGGTTTCCAATGAGCAGTTCTTC. This encodes CASRLLAGVSNEQFF. The whole variable domain, filled in from reference TRBV7-3 and TRBJ2-1, reads GAGVSQTPSNKVTEKGKYVELRCDPISGHTALYWYRQSLGQGPEFLIYFQGTGAADDSGLPNDRFFAVRPEGSVSTLKIQRTERGDSAVYLCASRLLAGVSNEQFFGPGTRLTVL.

The chain employs TRBV3-1 (or the pseudogene TRBV3-2) and TRBJ2-1, with 9 bases matching TRBD2. The length of the CDR3 is 16 residues. Trimming took 4 bases from V and 2 from J; bases not matched to a gene: 6. Germline values: CDR1 LGHDT, CDR2 YNNKEL (reference sequence). CDR3 loop: CASSLLSGGPYNEQFF. In DNA, the CDR3 is TGTGCCAGCAGCCTCCTTAGCGGGGGCCCCTACAATGAGCAGTTCTTC.

The chain has TRBV9 and TRBJ1-3; 9 bases align to TRBD1. The germline gives CDR1 SGDLS, CDR2 YYNGEE. V lost 1 base and J lost 9; bases outside the gene matches: 11. The CDR3 is made up of 16 amino acids. CDR3 coding DNA: TGTGCCAGCAGCGTACCAGGACAGGGGACGCCAAGCACCATATATTTT. It encodes CASSVPGQGTPSTIYF. The whole variable domain, remainder taken from reference TRBV9 and TRBJ1-3, is DSGVTQTPKHLITATGQRVTLRCSPRSGDLSVYWYQQSLDQGLQFLIQYYNGEERAKGNILERFSAQQFPDLHSELNLSSLELGDSALYFCASSVPGQGTPSTIYFGEGSWLTVV.

The chain carries TRBV5-4 and TRBJ1-1; the match to TRBD1 covers 7 bases. V lost 0 bases, J lost 10 bases, and 3 bases stayed unmatched. Germline V lookup: CDR1 SGHNT, CDR2 YYREEE (reference sequence). This CDR3 contains 12 residues. CDR3 loop: CASSLGQGRAFF. In DNA, the CDR3 is TGTGCCAGCAGCTTGGGACAGGGTAGAGCTTTCTTT.

This clone was found a few times. V and J are TRBV5-4 and TRBJ2-7; TRBD2 aligns across 8 bases. The CDR3 runs to 15 residues. V gave up 0 bases and J gave up 1 base; unmatched junction bases: 3. CDR1 and CDR2 (germline): SGHNT, YYREEE (reference sequence). As DNA, the CDR3 is TGTGCCAGCAGCTTGGCCGGGGGGGAATCCTACGAGCAGTACTTC. This translates into CASSLAGGESYEQYF.

This chain links TRBV2 with TRBJ2-7, with 7 bases fitting TRBD1. The CDR3 covers 16 residues. CDR1 is SNHLY, CDR2 FYNNEI, per germline. The J segment lost 0 bases and the V segment lost 4 bases, leaving 9 bases of the junction unmatched. CDR3: CASSVIPGQPSYEQYF. CDR3 in DNA: TGTGCCAGCAGTGTGATTCCGGGACAGCCCTCCTACGAGCAGTACTTC.

The chain uses TRBV7-8 and TRBJ2-5, with TRBD1 identical over 7 bases. CDR1 and CDR2 from the germline V gene are SGHVS and FQNEAQ. The V segment lost 3 bases and the J segment 1 base; nucleotides outside the gene matches: 2. The CDR3 spans 14 residues. In DNA form, the CDR3 reads TGTGCCAGCAGCTTGGACAGGACCCAAGAGACCCAGTACTTC. Residues: CASSLDRTQETQYF.